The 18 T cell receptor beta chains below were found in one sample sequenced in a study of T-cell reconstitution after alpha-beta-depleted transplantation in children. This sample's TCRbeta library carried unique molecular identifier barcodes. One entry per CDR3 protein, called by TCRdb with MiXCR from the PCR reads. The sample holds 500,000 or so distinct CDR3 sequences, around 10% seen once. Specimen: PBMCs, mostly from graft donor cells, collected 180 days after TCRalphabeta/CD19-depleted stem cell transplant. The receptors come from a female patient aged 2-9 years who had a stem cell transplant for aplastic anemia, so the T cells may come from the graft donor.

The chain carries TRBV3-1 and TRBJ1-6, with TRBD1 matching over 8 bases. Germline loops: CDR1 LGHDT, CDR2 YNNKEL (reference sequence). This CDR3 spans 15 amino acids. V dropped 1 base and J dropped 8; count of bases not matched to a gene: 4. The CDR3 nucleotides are TGTGCCAGCAGCCAAGCCAGGGGGCTGGATTCACCCCTCCACTTT. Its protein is CASSQARGLDSPLHF.

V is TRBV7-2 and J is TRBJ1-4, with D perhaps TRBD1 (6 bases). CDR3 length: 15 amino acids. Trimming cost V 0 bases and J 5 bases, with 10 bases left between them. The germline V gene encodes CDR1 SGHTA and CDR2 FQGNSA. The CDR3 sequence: CASSLAPRGNEKLFF. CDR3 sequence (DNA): TGTGCCAGCAGCTTAGCCCCCAGGGGAAATGAAAAACTGTTTTTT.

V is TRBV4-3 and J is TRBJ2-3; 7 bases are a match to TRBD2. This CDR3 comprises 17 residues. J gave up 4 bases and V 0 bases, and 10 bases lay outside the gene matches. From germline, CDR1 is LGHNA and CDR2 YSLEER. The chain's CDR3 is CASSQDSSAGASDTQYF. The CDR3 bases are TGCGCCAGCAGCCAAGATAGTTCGGCGGGAGCGTCAGATACGCAGTATTTT.

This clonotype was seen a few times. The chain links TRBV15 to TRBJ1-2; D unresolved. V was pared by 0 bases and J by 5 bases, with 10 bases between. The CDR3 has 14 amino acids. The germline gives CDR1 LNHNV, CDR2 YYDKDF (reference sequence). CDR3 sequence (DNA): TGTGCCACCAGCAGAGAGGGCAGTACTTATGGCTACACCTTC. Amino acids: CATSREGSTYGYTF.

The CDR3 DNA sequence: TGTGCCAGCAGCTTAGTTGCTAGCGGCGCAGATACGCAGTATTTT. This sequence encodes CASSLVASGADTQYF. The chain couples TRBV7-2 to TRBJ2-3; 7 positions agree with TRBD2. The CDR3 contains 15 residues. CDR1 is SGHTA and CDR2 is FQGNSA in the germline V gene. Unmatched junction bases numbered 5, after V lost 1 base and J lost 4 bases.

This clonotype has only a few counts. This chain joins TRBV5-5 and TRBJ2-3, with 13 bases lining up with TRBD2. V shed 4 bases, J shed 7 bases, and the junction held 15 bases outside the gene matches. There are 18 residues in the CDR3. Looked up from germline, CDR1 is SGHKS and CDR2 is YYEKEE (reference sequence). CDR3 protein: CASSLYRGLAGVVNTQYF. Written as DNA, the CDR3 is TGTGCCAGCAGCCTGTACCGCGGACTAGCGGGAGTAGTCAATACGCAGTATTTT.

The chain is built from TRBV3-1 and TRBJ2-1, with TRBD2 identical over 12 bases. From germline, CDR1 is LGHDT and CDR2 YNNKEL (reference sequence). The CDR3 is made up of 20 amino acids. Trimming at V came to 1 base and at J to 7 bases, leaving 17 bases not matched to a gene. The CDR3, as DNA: TGTGCCAGCAGCCAAGGGGGTGGCCTAGCGGGAGGGCCGCTTTTGAATGAGCAGTTCTTC. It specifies CASSQGGGLAGGPLLNEQFF.

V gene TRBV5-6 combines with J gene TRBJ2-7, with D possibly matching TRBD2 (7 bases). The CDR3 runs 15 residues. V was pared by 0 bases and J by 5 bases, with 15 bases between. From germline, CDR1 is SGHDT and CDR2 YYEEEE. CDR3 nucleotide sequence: TGTGCCAGCAGCTTGGCCTGGGAGGGGGGGGACGAGCAGTACTTC. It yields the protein CASSLAWEGGDEQYF.

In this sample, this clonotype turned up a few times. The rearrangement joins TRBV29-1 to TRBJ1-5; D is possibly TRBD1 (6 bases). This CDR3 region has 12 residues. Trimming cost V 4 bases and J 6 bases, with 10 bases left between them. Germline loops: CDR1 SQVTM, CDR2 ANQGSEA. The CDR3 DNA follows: TGCAGCGTTGCGGAAGGGGGTCAGCCCCAGCATTTT. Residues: CSVAEGGQPQHF.

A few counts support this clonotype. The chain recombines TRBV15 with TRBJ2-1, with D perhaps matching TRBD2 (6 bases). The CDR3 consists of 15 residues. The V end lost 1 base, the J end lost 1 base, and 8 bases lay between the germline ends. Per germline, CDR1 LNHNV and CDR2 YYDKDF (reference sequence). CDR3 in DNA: TGTGCCACCAGCAGAGTTGGGACTTCCTACAATGAGCAGTTCTTC. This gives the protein CATSRVGTSYNEQFF.

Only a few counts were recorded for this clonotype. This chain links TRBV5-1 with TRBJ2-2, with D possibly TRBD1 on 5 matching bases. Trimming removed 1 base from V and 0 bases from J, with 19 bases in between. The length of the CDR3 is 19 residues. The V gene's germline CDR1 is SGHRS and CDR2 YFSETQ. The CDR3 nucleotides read TGCGCCAGCAGCTTGAGCCAGGGATTTCCCGATACGAACACCGGGGAGCTGTTTTTT. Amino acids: CASSLSQGFPDTNTGELFF.

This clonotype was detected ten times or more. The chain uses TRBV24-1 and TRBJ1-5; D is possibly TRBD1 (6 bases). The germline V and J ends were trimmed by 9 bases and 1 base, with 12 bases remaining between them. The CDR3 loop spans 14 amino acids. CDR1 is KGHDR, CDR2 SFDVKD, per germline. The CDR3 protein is CATQHRASNQPQHF. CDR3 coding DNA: TGTGCCACCCAGCACAGGGCCAGCAATCAGCCCCAGCATTTT.

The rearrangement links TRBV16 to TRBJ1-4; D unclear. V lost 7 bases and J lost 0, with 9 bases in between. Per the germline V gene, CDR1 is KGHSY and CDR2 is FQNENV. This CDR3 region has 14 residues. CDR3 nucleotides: TGTGCCAGCACCCAGTCTGCAACTAATGAAAAACTGTTTTTT. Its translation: CASTQSATNEKLFF.

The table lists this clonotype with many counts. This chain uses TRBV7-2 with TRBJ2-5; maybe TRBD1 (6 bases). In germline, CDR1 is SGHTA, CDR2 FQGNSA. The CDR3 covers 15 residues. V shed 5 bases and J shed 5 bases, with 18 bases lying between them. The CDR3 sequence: CASSPQGNLSETQYF. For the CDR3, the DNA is TGTGCCAGCAGCCCACAGGGTAATCTCTCGGAGACCCAGTACTTC.

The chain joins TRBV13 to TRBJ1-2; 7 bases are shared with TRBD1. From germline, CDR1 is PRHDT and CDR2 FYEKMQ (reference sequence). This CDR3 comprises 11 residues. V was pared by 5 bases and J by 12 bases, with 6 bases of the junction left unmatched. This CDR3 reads CASSLGQTDTF. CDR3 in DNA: TGTGCCAGCAGCCTGGGACAGACGGACACCTTC.

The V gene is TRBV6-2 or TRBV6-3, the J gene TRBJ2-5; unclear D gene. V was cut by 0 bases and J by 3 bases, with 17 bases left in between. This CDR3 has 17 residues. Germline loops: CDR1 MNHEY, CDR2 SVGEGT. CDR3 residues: CASSYSVGPGSEETQYF. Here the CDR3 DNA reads TGTGCCAGCAGTTACTCGGTTGGTCCGGGTAGTGAAGAGACCCAGTACTTC.

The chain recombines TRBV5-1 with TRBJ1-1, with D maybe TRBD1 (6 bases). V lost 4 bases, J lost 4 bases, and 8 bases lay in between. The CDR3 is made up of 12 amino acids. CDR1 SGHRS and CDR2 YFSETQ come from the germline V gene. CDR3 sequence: CASSTGSTEAFF. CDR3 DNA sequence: TGCGCCAGCAGCACAGGGAGCACTGAAGCTTTCTTT. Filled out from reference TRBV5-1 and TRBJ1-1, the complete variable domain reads KAGVTQTPRYLIKTRGQQVTLSCSPISGHRSVSWYQQTPGQGLQFLFEYFSETQRNKGNFPGRFSGRQFSNSRSEMNVSTLELGDSALYLCASSTGSTEAFFGQGTRLTVV.

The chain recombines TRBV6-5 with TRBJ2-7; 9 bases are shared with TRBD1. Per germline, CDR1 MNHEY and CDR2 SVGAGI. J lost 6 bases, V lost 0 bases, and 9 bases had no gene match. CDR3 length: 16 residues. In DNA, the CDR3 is TGTGCCAGCAGTTACTCGAGGGACAGGGTGGCGTCCGAGCAGTACTTC. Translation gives CASSYSRDRVASEQYF.